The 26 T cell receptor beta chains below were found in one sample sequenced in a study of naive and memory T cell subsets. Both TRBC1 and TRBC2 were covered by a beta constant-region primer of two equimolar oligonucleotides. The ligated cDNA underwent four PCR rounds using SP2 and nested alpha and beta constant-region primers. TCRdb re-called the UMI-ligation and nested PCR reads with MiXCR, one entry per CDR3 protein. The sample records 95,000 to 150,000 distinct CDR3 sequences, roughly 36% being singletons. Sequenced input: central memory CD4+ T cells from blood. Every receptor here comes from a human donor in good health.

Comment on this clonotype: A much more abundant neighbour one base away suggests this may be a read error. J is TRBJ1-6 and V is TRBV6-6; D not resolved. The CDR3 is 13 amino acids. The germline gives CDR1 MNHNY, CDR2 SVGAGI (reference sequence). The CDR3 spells CVIKGQKDSPLHF. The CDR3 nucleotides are TGTGTCATCAAAGGGCAGAAGGATTCACCCCTCCACTTT.

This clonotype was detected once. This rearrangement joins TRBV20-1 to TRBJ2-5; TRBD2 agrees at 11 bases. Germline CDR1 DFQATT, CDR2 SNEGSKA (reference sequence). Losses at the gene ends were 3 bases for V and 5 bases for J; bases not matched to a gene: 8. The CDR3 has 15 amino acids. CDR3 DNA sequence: TGCAGTGCTAGGGCCACTAGCGGGAGATTGGAGACCCAGTACTTC. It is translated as CSARATSGRLETQYF.

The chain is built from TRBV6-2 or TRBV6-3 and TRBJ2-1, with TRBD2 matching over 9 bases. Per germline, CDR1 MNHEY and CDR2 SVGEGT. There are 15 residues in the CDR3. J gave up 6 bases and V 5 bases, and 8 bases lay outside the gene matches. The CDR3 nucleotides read TGTGCCAGCAGTCAGCACATGACTAGCGGCAATGAGCAGTTCTTC. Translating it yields CASSQHMTSGNEQFF.

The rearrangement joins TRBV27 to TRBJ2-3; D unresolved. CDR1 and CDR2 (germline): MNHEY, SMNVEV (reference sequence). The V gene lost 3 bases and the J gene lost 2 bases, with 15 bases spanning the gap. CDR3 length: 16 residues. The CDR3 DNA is TGTGCCAGCAGTTTGTCCCTTATTAGGGTCACAGATACGCAGTATTTT. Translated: CASSLSLIRVTDTQYF.

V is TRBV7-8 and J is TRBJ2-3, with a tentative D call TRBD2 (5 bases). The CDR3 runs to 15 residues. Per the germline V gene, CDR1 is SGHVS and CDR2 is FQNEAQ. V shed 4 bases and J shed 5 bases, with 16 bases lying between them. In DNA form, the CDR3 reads TGTGCCAGCAGCTCCCAAACGGGGAAAGGAGATACGCAGTATTTT. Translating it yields CASSSQTGKGDTQYF.

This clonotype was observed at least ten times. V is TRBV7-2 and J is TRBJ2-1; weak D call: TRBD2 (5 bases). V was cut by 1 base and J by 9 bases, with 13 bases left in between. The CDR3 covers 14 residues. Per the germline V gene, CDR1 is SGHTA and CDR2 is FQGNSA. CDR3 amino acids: CASSLGGPRVEQFF. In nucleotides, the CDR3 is TGTGCCAGCAGCTTAGGAGGGCCCCGTGTTGAGCAGTTCTTC.

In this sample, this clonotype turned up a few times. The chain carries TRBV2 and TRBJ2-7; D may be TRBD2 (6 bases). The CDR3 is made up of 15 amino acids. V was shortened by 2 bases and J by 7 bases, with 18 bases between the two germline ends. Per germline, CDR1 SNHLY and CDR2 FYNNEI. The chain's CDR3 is CASSELRSGAGEQYF. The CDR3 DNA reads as TGTGCCAGCAGTGAATTGAGGTCAGGTGCGGGAGAGCAGTACTTC.

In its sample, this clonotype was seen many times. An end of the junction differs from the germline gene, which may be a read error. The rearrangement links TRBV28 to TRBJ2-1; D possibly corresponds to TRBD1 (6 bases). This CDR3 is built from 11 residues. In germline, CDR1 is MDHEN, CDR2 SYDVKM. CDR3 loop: CASGQFYHLGF. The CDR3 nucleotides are TGTGCCAGCGGACAGTTTTACCACTTAGGCTTC.

The CDR3 coding sequence is TGCAGTGCTAGAGGGGGGGGGACCACACAAGAGACCCAGTACTTC. Amino acid sequence: CSARGGGTTQETQYF. This chain connects TRBV20-1 to TRBJ2-5; 7 positions match TRBD2. In germline, CDR1 is DFQATT, CDR2 SNEGSKA (reference sequence). This CDR3 region has 15 residues. Unmatched junction bases numbered 7, after V lost 1 base and J lost 2 bases.

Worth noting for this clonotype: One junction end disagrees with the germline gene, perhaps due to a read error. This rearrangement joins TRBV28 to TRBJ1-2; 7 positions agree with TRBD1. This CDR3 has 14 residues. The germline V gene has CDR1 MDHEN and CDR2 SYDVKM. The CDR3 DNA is TGTGCCAGCCAGACGGAGGGGGCTGTCTATGGCCACACCTTC. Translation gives CASQTEGAVYGHTF.

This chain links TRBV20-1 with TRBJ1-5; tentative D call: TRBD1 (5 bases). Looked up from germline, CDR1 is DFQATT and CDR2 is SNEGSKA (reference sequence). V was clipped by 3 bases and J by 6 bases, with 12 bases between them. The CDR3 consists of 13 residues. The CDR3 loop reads CSASSGPGQPQHF. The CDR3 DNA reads TGCAGTGCTAGTTCAGGGCCAGGTCAGCCCCAGCATTTT.

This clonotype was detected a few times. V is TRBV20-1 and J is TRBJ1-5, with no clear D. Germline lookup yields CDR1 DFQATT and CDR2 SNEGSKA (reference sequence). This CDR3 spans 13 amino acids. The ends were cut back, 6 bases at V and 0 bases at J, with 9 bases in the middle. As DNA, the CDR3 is TGCAGTGCGAGGCAGTATAGCAATCAGCCCCAGCATTTT. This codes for CSARQYSNQPQHF.

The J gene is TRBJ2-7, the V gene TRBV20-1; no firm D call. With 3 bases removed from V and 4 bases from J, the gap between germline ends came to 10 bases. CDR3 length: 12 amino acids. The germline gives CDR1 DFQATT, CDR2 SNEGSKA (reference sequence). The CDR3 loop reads CSASRNRYEQYF. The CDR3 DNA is TGCAGTGCTAGCAGGAACCGATACGAGCAGTACTTC.

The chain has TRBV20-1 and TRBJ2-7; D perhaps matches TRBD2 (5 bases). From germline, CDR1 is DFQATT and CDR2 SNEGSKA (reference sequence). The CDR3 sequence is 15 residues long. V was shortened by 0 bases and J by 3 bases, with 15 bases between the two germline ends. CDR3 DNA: TGCAGTGCTAGAGATCTCGGAGGCGGGCTCTACGAGCAGTACTTC. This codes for CSARDLGGGLYEQYF.

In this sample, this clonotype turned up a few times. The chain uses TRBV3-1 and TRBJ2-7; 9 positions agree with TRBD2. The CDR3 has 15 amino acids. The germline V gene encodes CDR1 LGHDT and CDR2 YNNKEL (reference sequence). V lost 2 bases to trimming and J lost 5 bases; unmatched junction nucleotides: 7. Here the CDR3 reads CASSQRGLATNEQYF. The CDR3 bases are TGTGCCAGCAGCCAACGCGGACTAGCGACTAACGAGCAGTACTTC.

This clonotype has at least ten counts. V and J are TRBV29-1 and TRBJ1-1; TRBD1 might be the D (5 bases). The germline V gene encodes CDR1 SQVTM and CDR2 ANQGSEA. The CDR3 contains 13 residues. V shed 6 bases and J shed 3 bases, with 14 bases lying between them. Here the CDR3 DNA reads TGCAGCGTCAGGGTTAGTATGGACACTGAAGCTTTCTTT. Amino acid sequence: CSVRVSMDTEAFF.

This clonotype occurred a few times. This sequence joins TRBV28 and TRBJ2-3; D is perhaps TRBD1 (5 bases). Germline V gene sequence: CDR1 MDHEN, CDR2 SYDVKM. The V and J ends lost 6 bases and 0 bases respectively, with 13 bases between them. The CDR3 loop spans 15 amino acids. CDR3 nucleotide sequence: TGTGCCAGCAGAACGACAGCTACTAGCACAGATACGCAGTATTTT. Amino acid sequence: CASRTTATSTDTQYF. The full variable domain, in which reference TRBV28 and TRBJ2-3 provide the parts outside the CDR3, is DVKVTQSSRYLVKRTGEKVFLECVQDMDHENMFWYRQDPGLGLRLIYFSYDVKMKEKGDIPEGYSVSREKKERFSLILESASTNQTSMYLCASRTTATSTDTQYFGPGTRLTVL.

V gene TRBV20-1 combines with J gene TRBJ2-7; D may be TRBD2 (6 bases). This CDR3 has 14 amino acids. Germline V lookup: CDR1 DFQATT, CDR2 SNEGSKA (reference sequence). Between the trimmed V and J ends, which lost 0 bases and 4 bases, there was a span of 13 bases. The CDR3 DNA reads TGCAGTGCTAGAGATATGGGGGGACCATACGAGCAGTACTTC. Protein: CSARDMGGPYEQYF.

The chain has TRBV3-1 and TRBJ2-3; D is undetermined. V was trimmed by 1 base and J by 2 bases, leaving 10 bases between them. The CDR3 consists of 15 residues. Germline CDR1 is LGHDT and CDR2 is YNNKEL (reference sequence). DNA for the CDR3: TGTGCCAGCAGCCAAGGATACCTGAACACAGATACGCAGTATTTT. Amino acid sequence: CASSQGYLNTDTQYF.

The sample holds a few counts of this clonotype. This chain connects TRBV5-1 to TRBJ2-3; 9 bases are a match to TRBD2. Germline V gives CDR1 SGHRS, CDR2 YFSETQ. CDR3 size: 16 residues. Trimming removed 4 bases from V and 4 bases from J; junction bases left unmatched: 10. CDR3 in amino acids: CASSAISGSVADTQYF. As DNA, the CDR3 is TGCGCCAGCAGCGCCATTAGCGGGAGTGTAGCAGATACGCAGTATTTT.

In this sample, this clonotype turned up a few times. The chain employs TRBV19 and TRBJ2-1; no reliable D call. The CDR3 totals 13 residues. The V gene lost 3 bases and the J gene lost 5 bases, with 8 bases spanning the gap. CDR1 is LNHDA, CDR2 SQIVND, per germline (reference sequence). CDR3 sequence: CASSIGPNNEQFF. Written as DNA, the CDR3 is TGTGCCAGTAGTATTGGGCCCAACAATGAGCAGTTCTTC.

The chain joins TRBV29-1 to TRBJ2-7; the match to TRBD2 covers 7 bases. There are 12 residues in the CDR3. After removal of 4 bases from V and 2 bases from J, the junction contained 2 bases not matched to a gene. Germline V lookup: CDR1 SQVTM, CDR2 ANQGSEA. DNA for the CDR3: TGCAGCGTTGCCCGGGAGGCCTACGAGCAGTACTTC. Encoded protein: CSVAREAYEQYF.

Written as DNA, the CDR3 is TGTGCCAGCAGTTACACGGACAGGGCCCAGCAGTTCTTC. Encoded protein: CASSYTDRAQQFF. V usage is TRBV6-6 and J usage is TRBJ2-1; 8 nucleotides align to TRBD1. With V trimmed by 2 bases and J by 11 bases, 5 bases remained unmatched. In germline, CDR1 is MNHNY, CDR2 SVGAGI (reference sequence). CDR3 length: 13 residues.

CDR3 protein: CASSLAAPWQGDEQYF. CDR3 DNA sequence: TGTGCCAGCAGCTTAGCGGCCCCGTGGCAGGGGGACGAGCAGTACTTC. The genes are TRBV7-9 and TRBJ2-7; TRBD1 matches at 7 bases. The V and J ends lost 0 bases and 5 bases, in that order; junction bases with no gene match: 10. The CDR3 length is 16 residues. Germline lookup yields CDR1 SEHNR and CDR2 FQNEAQ (reference sequence).

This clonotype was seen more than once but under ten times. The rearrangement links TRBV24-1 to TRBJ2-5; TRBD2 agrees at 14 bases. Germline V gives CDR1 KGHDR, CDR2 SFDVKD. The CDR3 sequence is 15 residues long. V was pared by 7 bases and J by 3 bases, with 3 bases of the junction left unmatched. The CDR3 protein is CATRKGLAGEETQYF. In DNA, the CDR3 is TGTGCCACCAGAAAGGGACTAGCGGGAGAAGAGACCCAGTACTTC.

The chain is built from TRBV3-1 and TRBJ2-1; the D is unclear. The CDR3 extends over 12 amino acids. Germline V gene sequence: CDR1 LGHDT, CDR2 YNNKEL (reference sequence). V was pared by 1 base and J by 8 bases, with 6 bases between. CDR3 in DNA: TGTGCCAGCAGCCAAGGGCCGGATGAGCAGTTCTTC. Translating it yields CASSQGPDEQFF.